A single TCR beta chain is shown here with its context. In the CD4+ fraction, cells were divided into CD45RA+ naive and CD45RA-negative memory subsets. Measured with immunoSEQ multiplex PCR; TCRdb has only the in-frame clones, and not every one. The data hold about 1.5 million clones, with 98% observed a single time. The record originates from a study of shared clonotypes between healthy human individuals. CDR1 MNHNS and CDR2 SASEGT come from the germline V gene. V gave up 2 bases and J gave up 5 bases, with 12 bases separating them. CDR3 length: 15 residues. The V and J genes are TRBV6-1 and TRBJ1-4, with D unresolved. This clonotype originated in a man aged 25-45 years in good health. The sequenced material came from naive CD4+ T cells sorted from blood. The sample's subset: CD45RA+ positively selected. CDR3 region: CASSERTSGNEKLFF. In DNA, the CDR3 is TGTGCCAGCAGTGAACGGACGTCAGGAAATGAAAAACTGTTTTTT.